This T cell receptor beta chain is from a study of human T cells and chemical hapten exposure listed by TCRdb under 2021. Context from the whole study: For sensitization, 2% DPC in acetone was applied to a roughly 2 cm by roughly 2 cm area of upper inner arm skin. Weekly therapeutic DPC doses were additionally applied to the scalp of patients throughout the roughly 26-week study period. Libraries were pooled for sequencing, and variation in per-sample TCR yields was attributed mainly to small differences in library volumes within the pool. Patch testing on the upper back used Finn chambers containing 0.01% DPC, with scoring done after 6 days according to International Contact Dermatitis Research Group standards. Peripheral blood TCR repertoire changes were tracked in vivo in alopecia patients during primary and secondary sensitization to the hapten diphenylcyclopropenone (DPC). Blood was sampled from patients pre-sensitization (week 0) and at 2, 6 and about 24 weeks after DPC sensitization. For TCR sequencing, blood came from 25 to 35 alopecia patients at anywhere from one to four time points (pre-sensitization, 2, 6 and 24 weeks). Alopecia areata with under or over 50% scalp involvement, alopecia totalis and alopecia universalis were represented in the patient cohort, which was mostly female.

The time point label for this specimen denotes: patch test 2, 6 weeks after DPC sensitization. The label giving this sample's treatment or condition can be read as: therapeutic diphenylcyclopropenone sensitization with weekly scalp DPC. Blood at each patch-test visit was drawn before the patch test was applied. Eligible patients were aged 18 to 70, diagnosed with alopecia, deemed suitable for DPC therapy, and excluded if pregnant. Total RNA was extracted from unfractionated whole blood collected in Tempus Blood RNA tubes. Libraries were made using RACE. The instrument was a NextSeq 500. During library preparation, unique molecular identifiers were attached to individual cDNA molecules so that TCRs could be counted in a quantitative, reproducible way. Each blood RNA sample was used to sequence both TCR alpha and TCR beta chains. Under the source paper's analysis protocol: A median of about 87,000 TCRs per sample was observed, with a range of about 20,000 to 700,000. V, J and CDR3 annotation of the TCR reads was carried out using the Decombinator software suite. To make PS versus PT1 abundance plots, every sample was subsampled to the same number of TCRs (28,000). TCRs were defined as expanded if absent before sensitization and observed at least eight times at the 2-week time point. Clones were called with MiXCR by TCRdb after fastp trimmed the public reads at Q25, and only in-frame beta chains were retained. Every distinct CDR3 protein forms one entry, paired with its most common genes and DNA. These V and J calls rely on TCRdb rather than the paper's analysis. This sample gives 20,000 to 30,000 distinct CDR3 sequences in total; 8% to 9.5% of them show up just once. Roughly 6.6% of the sample is in the top ten clones.

CDR1 and CDR2, looked up from the germline V gene, are MGHRA and YSYEKL. Taken from cysteine to phenylalanine, the CDR3 has 17 residues. Only the CDR3 part of the read is kept: 51 bases, read in frame from the first base. V is trimmed back by 0 bases and J by 2 bases, and the junction contains 8 bases that no gene match accounts for. Findings and caveats that apply to the study as a whole: DPC sensitization did not change how many TCRs were above 1 in 1000 frequency, and no evidence was found of alterations in global repertoire structure. Compared with pre-sensitization or healthy control sets, expanded TCRs formed significantly more large CDR3 similarity clusters, which is consistent with antigen-driven responses. Patch test score was positively correlated with the number of PT1 expanded TCRs, with significance at thresholds 8, 16 and 32 but not at 4. Because all patients had alopecia, a presumed autoimmune disease, the immune response of the patients might differ from that of healthy individuals. After repeated subsampling, changes were observed in the strength of the expansion versus patch-test correlation and in the threshold at which the correlation became significant.

A word on this clonotype: Its antigen remains undetermined. The sample holds no much larger clone one base away, and base qualities are not on file.

The TCR originated in a young man with alopecia areata. Some clones in this sample may be carry-over from other donors' samples. This specimen consisted of whole blood, obtained in connection with sensitization to the hapten diphenylcyclopropenone (DPC). The chain was built from TRBV4-1 and TRBJ2-3; 7 central nucleotides agree with TRBD2. Here the CDR3 is given as CASSQEVPSGYTDTQYF. DNA sequence: TGCGCCAGCAGCCAAGAGGTCCCTAGCGGCTACACAGATACGCAGTATTTT.